These 12 T cell receptor beta chains came from one sample sequenced in a study of T cells in Graves' hyperthyroidism and ophthalmopathy. There were TCR beta CDR3 regions amplified from RNA transcripts. HTBI primers were employed in a first-round RT-PCR of the TCR CDR3. MiXCR was run by TCRdb on the multiplex PCR reads, yielding one entry per CDR3 protein. The data contain some 560,000 distinct CDR3 sequences, 15% to 19% of them singletons. Input material: blood. The receptor set was obtained from a woman aged 25 to 39 with Graves' hyperthyroidism.

This clonotype was seen a few times. The rearrangement uses TRBV27 and TRBJ2-7; D gene uncertain. CDR3 length: 14 residues. Trimming cost V 6 bases and J 5 bases, with 17 bases left between them. CDR1 and CDR2 (germline): MNHEY, SMNVEV (reference sequence). CDR3 DNA sequence: TGTGCCAGCAGCACGATTTGGGGTATCCACGAGCAGTACTTC. Translating gives CASSTIWGIHEQYF.

This clonotype was detected a few times. The chain recombines TRBV2 with TRBJ1-1; D perhaps matches TRBD1 (5 bases). Germline-derived CDR1 and CDR2 are SNHLY and FYNNEI. The CDR3 is 11 residues long. V lost 10 bases to trimming and J lost 8 bases, with 14 bases between them. In nucleotides, the CDR3 is TGTGCCACCACCCTGACAGTAGAAGCTTTCTTT. Translating gives CATTLTVEAFF. Complete variable domain (other parts from reference TRBV2 and TRBJ1-1): EPEVTQTPSHQVTQMGQEVILRCVPISNHLYFYWYRQILGQKVEFLVSFYNNEISEKSEIFDDQFSVERPDGSNFTLKIRSTKLEDSAMYFCATTLTVEAFFGQGTRLTVV.

This clonotype was counted a few times. This CDR3 reads CASSLRPPGQAERGNEKLFF. In nucleotides, the CDR3 is TGTGCCAGCAGTTTACGCCCTCCGGGACAGGCGGAGCGCGGTAATGAAAAACTGTTTTTT. The J gene is TRBJ1-4, the V gene TRBV6-1; 8 bases agree with TRBD1. CDR3 length: 20 residues. The germline gives CDR1 MNHNS, CDR2 SASEGT. After removal of 5 bases from V and 4 bases from J, the junction contained 21 bases not matched to a gene.

This clonotype was counted between two and nine times. The CDR3 DNA is TGTGCCTGGGAGGGAGGGTACGGAGATACGCAGTATTTT. This sequence encodes CAWEGGYGDTQYF. J is TRBJ2-3 and V is TRBV30; 7 bases align to TRBD2. CDR1 is GTSNPN and CDR2 is SVGIG in the germline V gene (reference sequence). The CDR3 covers 13 residues. The ends lost 5 bases at V and 5 bases at J; junction bases unmatched: 7.

The genes are TRBV20-1 and TRBJ1-6; D possibly corresponds to TRBD1 (6 bases). The CDR3 length is 17 residues. Germline V gene lookup returns CDR1 DFQATT and CDR2 SNEGSKA (reference sequence). V lost 0 bases to trimming and J lost 0 bases, with 12 bases between them. CDR3 sequence (DNA): TGCAGTGCTAGAGAGACAGGAAAGAGCTCCTATAATTCACCCCTCCACTTT. Its protein product is CSARETGKSSYNSPLHF.

This clonotype was counted at least ten times. The chain employs TRBV28 and TRBJ1-1, with 10 nucleotides matching TRBD1. CDR1 and CDR2 (germline): MDHEN, SYDVKM. This CDR3 contains 15 residues. The V and J ends lost 6 bases and 4 bases, in that order; junction bases with no gene match: 8. CDR3 DNA: TGTGCCAGCAGGTCGACAGGGGGCGCGGGCACTGAAGCTTTCTTT. This gives the protein CASRSTGGAGTEAFF. Using reference TRBV28 and TRBJ1-1 for the parts outside the CDR3, the full variable domain is DVKVTQSSRYLVKRTGEKVFLECVQDMDHENMFWYRQDPGLGLRLIYFSYDVKMKEKGDIPEGYSVSREKKERFSLILESASTNQTSMYLCASRSTGGAGTEAFFGQGTRLTVV.

In its sample, this clonotype was seen a few times. The chain recombines TRBV4-3 with TRBJ1-1, with a weak D call TRBD1 (5 bases). The V and J ends lost 0 bases and 11 bases respectively, with 16 bases between them. Germline values: CDR1 LGHNA, CDR2 YSLEER. This CDR3 contains 14 residues. The CDR3: CASSQDVGGREAFF. For the CDR3, the DNA is TGCGCCAGCAGCCAAGATGTTGGGGGTCGGGAGGCTTTCTTT.

This clonotype was seen many times. The V call is TRBV7-3, the J call TRBJ2-3; 9 bases align to TRBD2. Germline V gene sequence: CDR1 SGHTA, CDR2 FQGTGA. V lost 5 bases and J lost 0; bases outside the gene matches: 6. The CDR3 is 16 amino acids. Here the CDR3 reads CASSTGTSPSTDTQYF. CDR3 coding DNA: TGTGCCAGCAGCACTGGGACTAGCCCAAGCACAGATACGCAGTATTTT.

This clonotype was seen more than once but under ten times. The rearrangement joins TRBV29-1 to TRBJ2-1; 12 positions match TRBD2. The CDR3 contains 14 residues. V was pared by 4 bases and J by 10 bases, with 8 bases of the junction left unmatched. Germline lookup yields CDR1 SQVTM and CDR2 ANQGSEA. The CDR3 DNA follows: TGCAGCGTTGCACGGCTAGCGGGAGGGGTGGAGCAGTTCTTC. Translating gives CSVARLAGGVEQFF.

Many counts were recorded for this clonotype. The V and J genes are TRBV27 and TRBJ1-1, with D possibly being TRBD1 (5 bases). CDR3 length: 14 residues. Trimming removed 3 bases from V and 4 bases from J, with 12 bases in between. Germline-derived CDR1 and CDR2 are MNHEY and SMNVEV (reference sequence). The CDR3 DNA reads TGTGCCAGCAGTTTTCGGGGCAGCGGCACTGAAGCTTTCTTT. This codes for CASSFRGSGTEAFF.

This clonotype was seen ten or more times. This chain links TRBV12-3 or TRBV12-4 with TRBJ2-5; 7 positions agree with TRBD1. The CDR3 is 14 residues long. J lost 5 bases, V lost 5 bases, and 8 bases had no gene match. CDR3 in amino acids: CASSTHRGEETQYF. In nucleotides, the CDR3 is TGTGCCAGCAGTACTCACAGGGGCGAGGAGACCCAGTACTTC.

This chain joins TRBV6-6 and TRBJ2-3, with TRBD2 identical over 14 bases. Germline V gene sequence: CDR1 MNHNY, CDR2 SVGAGI (reference sequence). The CDR3 spans 17 residues. Germline trimming cut 0 bases from V and 4 bases from J; bases unmatched to any gene: 3. Written as DNA, the CDR3 is TGTGCCAGCAGTTACTCGGGACTAGCGGGAGAAGCAGATACGCAGTATTTT. Its translation is CASSYSGLAGEADTQYF.